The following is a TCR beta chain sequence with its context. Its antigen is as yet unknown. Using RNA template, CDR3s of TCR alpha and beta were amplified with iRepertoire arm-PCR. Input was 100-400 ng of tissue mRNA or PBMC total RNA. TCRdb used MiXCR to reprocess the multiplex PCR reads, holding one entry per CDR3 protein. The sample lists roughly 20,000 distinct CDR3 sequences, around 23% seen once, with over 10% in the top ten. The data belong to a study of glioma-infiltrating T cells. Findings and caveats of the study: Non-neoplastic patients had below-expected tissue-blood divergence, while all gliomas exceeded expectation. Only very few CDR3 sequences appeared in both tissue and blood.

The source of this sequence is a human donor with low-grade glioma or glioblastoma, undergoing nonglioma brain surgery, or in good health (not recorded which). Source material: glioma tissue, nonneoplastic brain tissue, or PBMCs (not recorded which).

CDR3 protein: CASSTSSVQETQYF. CDR3 nucleotides: TGTGCCAGTAGTACATCCTCGGTCCAAGAGACCCAGTACTTC. The V call is TRBV19, the J call TRBJ2-5; no firm D call. The CDR3 totals 14 residues. CDR1 is LNHDA, CDR2 SQIVND, per germline (reference sequence). V was trimmed by 4 bases and J by 1 base, leaving 10 bases between them.